This TCR beta chain was identified in a study of siplizumab effects on memory and regulatory T cells. Sequencing of each sample assayed approximately 110,000 TCR templates. This table comes from immunoSEQ multiplex PCR, and its TCRdb copy is limited to in-frame clones, with some not included. Of around 58,000 clones in the sample, roughly 85% were seen once. Study-wide findings and caveats: Naive T cells looked more diverse than memory cells, and they looked like major contributors to the alloresponse.

Details on this clone: Its target is not known.

The J segment lost 2 bases and the V segment lost 0 bases, leaving 1 base of the junction unmatched. CDR3 size: 17 residues. Germline loops: CDR1 KGHSH, CDR2 LQKENI. The chain couples TRBV18 to TRBJ2-5; 15 bases align to TRBD2. The sequence was collected from a human donor in good health. Material: memory CD4+ T cells sorted from blood. In nucleotides, the CDR3 is TGTGCCAGCTCACCACCGGGACTAGCGGGGGGACAAGAGACCCAGTACTTC. Translation gives CASSPPGLAGGQETQYF. Filled out from reference TRBV18 and TRBJ2-5, the complete variable domain reads NAGVMQNPRHLVRRRGQEARLRCSPMKGHSHVYWYRQLPEEGLKFMVYLQKENIIDESGMPKERFSAEFPKEGPSILRIQQVVRGDSAAYFCASSPPGLAGGQETQYFGPGTRLLVL.